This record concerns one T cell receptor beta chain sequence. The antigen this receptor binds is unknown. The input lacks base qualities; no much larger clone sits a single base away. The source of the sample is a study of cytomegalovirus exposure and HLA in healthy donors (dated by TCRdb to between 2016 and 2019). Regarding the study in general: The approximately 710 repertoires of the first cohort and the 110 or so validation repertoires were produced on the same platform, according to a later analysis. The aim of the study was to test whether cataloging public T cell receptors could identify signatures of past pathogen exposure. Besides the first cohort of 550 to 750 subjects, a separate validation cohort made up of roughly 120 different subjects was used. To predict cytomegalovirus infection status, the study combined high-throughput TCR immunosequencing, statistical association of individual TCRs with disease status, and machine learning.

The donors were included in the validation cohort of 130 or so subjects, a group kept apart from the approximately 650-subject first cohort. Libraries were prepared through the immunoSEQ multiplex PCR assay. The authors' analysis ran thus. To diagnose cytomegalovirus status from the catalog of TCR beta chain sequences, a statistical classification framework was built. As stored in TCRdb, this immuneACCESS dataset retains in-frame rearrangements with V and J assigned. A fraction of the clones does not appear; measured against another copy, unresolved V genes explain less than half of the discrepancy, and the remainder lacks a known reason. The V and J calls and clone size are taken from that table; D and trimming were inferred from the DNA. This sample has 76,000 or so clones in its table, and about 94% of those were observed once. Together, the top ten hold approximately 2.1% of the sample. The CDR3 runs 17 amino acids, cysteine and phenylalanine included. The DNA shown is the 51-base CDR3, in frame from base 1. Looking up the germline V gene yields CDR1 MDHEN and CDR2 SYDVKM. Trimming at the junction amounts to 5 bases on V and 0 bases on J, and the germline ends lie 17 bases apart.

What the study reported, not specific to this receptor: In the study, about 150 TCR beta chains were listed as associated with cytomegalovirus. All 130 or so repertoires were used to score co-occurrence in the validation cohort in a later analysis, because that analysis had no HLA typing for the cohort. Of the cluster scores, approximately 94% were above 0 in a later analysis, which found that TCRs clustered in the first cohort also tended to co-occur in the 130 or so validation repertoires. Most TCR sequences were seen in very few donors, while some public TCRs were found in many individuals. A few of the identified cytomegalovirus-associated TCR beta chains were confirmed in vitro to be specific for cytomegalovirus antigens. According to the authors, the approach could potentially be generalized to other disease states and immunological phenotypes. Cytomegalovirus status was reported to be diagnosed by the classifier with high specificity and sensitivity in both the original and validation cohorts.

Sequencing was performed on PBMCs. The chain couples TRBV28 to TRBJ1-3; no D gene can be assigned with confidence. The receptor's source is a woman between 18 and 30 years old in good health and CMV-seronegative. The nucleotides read TGTGCCAGCAGTCCAGAGACTTTTTTCAGCTCTGGAAACACCATATATTTT. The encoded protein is CASSPETFFSSGNTIYF.